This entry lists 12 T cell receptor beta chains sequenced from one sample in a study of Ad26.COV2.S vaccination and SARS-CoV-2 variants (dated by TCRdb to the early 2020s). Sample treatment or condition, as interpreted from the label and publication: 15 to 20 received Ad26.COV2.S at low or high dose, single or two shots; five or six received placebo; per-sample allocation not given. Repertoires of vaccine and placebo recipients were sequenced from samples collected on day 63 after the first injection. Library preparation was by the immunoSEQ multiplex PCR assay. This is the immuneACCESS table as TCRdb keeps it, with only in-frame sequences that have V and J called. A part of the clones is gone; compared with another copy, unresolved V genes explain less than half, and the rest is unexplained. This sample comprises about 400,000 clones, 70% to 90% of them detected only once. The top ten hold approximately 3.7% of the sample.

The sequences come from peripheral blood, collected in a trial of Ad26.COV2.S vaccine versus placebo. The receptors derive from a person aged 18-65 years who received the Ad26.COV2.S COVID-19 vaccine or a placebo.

The CDR3 loop reads CASSQDGTLGDTQYF. In DNA form, the CDR3 reads TGTGCCAGCAGCCAAGATGGGACCCTAGGGGATACGCAGTATTTT. The chain employs TRBV3-1 (or the pseudogene TRBV3-2) and TRBJ2-3; D assignment may be TRBD1 or TRBD2 (5 bases each). Trimming took 0 bases from V and 6 from J, leaving 13 bases between them. Germline values: CDR1 LGHDT, CDR2 YNNKEL (reference sequence). The CDR3 is 15 residues long.

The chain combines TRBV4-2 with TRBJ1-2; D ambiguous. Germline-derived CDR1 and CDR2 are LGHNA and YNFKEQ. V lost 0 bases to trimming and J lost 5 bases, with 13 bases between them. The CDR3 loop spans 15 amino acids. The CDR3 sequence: CASSQDLTETYGYTF. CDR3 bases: TGTGCCAGCAGCCAAGATCTAACGGAGACATATGGCTACACCTTC.

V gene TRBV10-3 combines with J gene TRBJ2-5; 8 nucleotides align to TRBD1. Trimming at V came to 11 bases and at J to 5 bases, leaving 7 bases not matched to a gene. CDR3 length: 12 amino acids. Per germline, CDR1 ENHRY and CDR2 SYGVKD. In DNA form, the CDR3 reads TGTGCCGTTGCGGACAGGGTGGAGACCCAGTACTTC. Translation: CAVADRVETQYF.

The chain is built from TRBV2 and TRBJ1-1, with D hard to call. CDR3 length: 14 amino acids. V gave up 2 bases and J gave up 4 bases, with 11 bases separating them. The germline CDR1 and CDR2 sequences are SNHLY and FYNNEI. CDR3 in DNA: TGTGCCAGCAGTGAAACTCTGGGTGTCACTGAAGCTTTCTTT. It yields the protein CASSETLGVTEAFF.

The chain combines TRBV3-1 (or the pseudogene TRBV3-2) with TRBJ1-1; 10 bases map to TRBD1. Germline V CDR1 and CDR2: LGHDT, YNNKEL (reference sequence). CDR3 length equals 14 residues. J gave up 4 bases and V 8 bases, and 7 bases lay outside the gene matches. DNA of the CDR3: TGTGCCAGCGGGATCGGGACAGGGGCCACTGAAGCTTTCTTT. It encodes CASGIGTGATEAFF.

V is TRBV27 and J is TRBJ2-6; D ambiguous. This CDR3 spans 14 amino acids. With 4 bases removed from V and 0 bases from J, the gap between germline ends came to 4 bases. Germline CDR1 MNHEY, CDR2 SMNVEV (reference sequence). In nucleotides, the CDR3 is TGTGCCAGCAGTTATAACTCTGGGGCCAACGTCCTGACTTTC. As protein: CASSYNSGANVLTF.

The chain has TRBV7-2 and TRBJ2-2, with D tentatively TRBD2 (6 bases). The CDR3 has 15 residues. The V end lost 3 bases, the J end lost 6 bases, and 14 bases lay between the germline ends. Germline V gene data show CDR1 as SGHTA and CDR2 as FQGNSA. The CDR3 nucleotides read TGTGCCAGCAGCTTTGGACGGGCGGGGTCCGGGGAGCTGTTTTTT. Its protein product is CASSFGRAGSGELFF.

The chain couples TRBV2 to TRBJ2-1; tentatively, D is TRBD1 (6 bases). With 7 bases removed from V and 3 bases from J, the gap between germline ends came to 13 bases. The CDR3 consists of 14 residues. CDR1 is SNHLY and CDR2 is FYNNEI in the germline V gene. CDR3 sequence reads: CASKPGTLYNEQFF. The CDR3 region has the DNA TGTGCCAGCAAACCCGGGACACTCTACAATGAGCAGTTCTTC.

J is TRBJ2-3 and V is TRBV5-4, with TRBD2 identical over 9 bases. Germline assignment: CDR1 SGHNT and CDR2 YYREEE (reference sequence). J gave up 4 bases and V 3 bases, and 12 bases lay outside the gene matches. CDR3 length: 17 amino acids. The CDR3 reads CASSYSEERGVPDTQYF. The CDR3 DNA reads TGTGCCAGCAGCTACTCGGAGGAGCGGGGGGTTCCAGATACGCAGTATTTT.

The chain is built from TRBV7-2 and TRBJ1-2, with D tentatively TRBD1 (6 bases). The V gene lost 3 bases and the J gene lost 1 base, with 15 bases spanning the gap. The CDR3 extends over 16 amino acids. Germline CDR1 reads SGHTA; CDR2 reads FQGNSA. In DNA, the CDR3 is TGTGCCAGCAGCTTTACAGGGAGGGGGGGTAACTATGGCTACACCTTC. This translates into CASSFTGRGGNYGYTF.

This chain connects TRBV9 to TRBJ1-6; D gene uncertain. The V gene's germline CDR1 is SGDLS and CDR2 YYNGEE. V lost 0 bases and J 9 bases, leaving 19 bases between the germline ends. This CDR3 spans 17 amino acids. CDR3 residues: CASSVGRGNLGSSPLHF. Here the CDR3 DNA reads TGTGCCAGCAGCGTAGGGCGCGGGAATTTGGGTAGTTCACCCCTCCACTTT.

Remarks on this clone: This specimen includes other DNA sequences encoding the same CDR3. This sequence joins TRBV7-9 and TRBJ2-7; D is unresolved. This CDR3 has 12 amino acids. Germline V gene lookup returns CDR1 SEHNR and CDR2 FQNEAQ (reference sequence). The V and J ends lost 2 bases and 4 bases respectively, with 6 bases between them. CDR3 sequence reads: CASSLSGYEQYF. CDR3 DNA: TGTGCCAGCAGCTTATCGGGTTACGAGCAGTACTTC.